This entry lists 25 T cell receptor beta chains sequenced from one sample in a study of CD4 T cells in relation to SARS-CoV-2 and coronaviruses. Unexposed donor CD4+ T cells date from about 2010-2018, before the COVID-19 pandemic. Isolation of CD4+ T cells took place after around eleven days in culture. These receptors are not linked to any known antigen. Sequencing was performed with immunoSEQ multiplex PCR; in TCRdb, only in-frame clones are kept and a portion is missing. The table has about 20,000 clones, over 75% seen once. The sample was CD4+ T cells from PBMCs, cultured in vitro. These receptors originate from a human donor in good health.

The chain employs TRBV5-6 and TRBJ2-3; TRBD1 matches at 8 bases. This CDR3 contains 15 residues. V shed 1 base and J 1 base; nucleotides not matched to a gene: 2. The germline V gene has CDR1 SGHDT and CDR2 YYEEEE. The CDR3 nucleotides are TGTGCCAGCAGCTTGTTGGGACAGGGCACAGATACGCAGTATTTT. This codes for CASSLLGQGTDTQYF.

The rearrangement links TRBV18 to TRBJ2-1, with 13 bases aligning to TRBD2. CDR1 and CDR2 from the germline V gene are KGHSH and LQKENI. The CDR3 sequence is 17 residues long. J was trimmed by 0 bases and V by 4 bases; bases with no gene match: 3. This CDR3 is CASSLGLAGDSYNEQFF. Written as DNA, the CDR3 is TGTGCCAGCTCACTTGGACTAGCGGGAGACTCCTACAATGAGCAGTTCTTC. Filled out from reference TRBV18 and TRBJ2-1, the complete variable domain reads NAGVMQNPRHLVRRRGQEARLRCSPMKGHSHVYWYRQLPEEGLKFMVYLQKENIIDESGMPKERFSAEFPKEGPSILRIQQVVRGDSAAYFCASSLGLAGDSYNEQFFGPGTRLTVL.

CDR3 in DNA: TGTGCCAGCAGCTTAGGGCCGGGGATGGGGAACATTCAGTACTTC. Its translation: CASSLGPGMGNIQYF. The chain couples TRBV7-6 to TRBJ2-4; TRBD2 is a possible D gene (5 bases). CDR1 and CDR2 (germline): SGHVS, FNYEAQ. The length of the CDR3 is 15 residues. Trimming removed 1 base from V and 7 bases from J, with 14 bases in between.

This chain joins TRBV5-1 and TRBJ1-3; 7 nucleotides line up with TRBD1. V was clipped by 7 bases and J by 4 bases; unmatched bases: 14. The CDR3 consists of 16 residues. The germline V gene has CDR1 SGHRS and CDR2 YFSETQ. CDR3 DNA sequence: TGCGCCAGCCACGTTGGGACAGCGAGAAGAGGAAACACCATATATTTT. This translates into CASHVGTARRGNTIYF. Complete variable domain (other parts from reference TRBV5-1 and TRBJ1-3): KAGVTQTPRYLIKTRGQQVTLSCSPISGHRSVSWYQQTPGQGLQFLFEYFSETQRNKGNFPGRFSGRQFSNSRSEMNVSTLELGDSALYLCASHVGTARRGNTIYFGEGSWLTVV.

The rearrangement links TRBV6-4 to TRBJ2-2; a possible D gene is TRBD2 (5 bases). CDR1 MRHNA and CDR2 SNTAGT come from the germline V gene. This CDR3 is built from 13 residues. The V end was cut by 3 bases, the J end by 3 bases, with 5 bases between. The CDR3 DNA sequence: TGTGCCAGCAGTGAGCGGGACACCGGGGAGCTGTTTTTT. Amino acid sequence: CASSERDTGELFF.

V is TRBV30 and J is TRBJ1-3; no reliable D call. The CDR3 is 13 residues long. CDR1 is GTSNPN and CDR2 is SVGIG in the germline V gene (reference sequence). V was clipped by 0 bases and J by 0 bases, with 3 bases between them. The CDR3 sequence is CAWSVHSGNTIYF. CDR3 nucleotide sequence: TGTGCCTGGAGTGTACACTCTGGAAACACCATATATTTT.

The rearrangement links TRBV3-1 (or the pseudogene TRBV3-2) to TRBJ1-3, with D possibly being TRBD1 (6 bases). The V end lost 1 base, the J end lost 4 bases, and 23 bases lay between the germline ends. CDR3 length: 19 residues. CDR1 and CDR2 (germline): LGHDT, YNNKEL (reference sequence). The CDR3 protein is CASSQVGGGGDSGGNTIYF. The CDR3 DNA follows: TGTGCCAGCAGCCAAGTAGGAGGAGGGGGGGACTCGGGAGGAAACACCATATATTTT.

CDR3 DNA: TGCGCCAGCAGCAAGGACAGGGGTCTCTACGAGCAGTACTTC. Translation gives CASSKDRGLYEQYF. The chain is built from TRBV5-1 and TRBJ2-7, with 9 bases that match TRBD1. V shed 4 bases and J 3 bases; nucleotides not matched to a gene: 5. The CDR3 contains 14 residues. Germline CDR1 and CDR2: SGHRS and YFSETQ.

The V and J genes are TRBV28 and TRBJ2-1; 9 bases agree with TRBD2. Looked up from germline, CDR1 is MDHEN and CDR2 is SYDVKM. J lost 5 bases, V lost 10 bases, and 6 bases had no gene match. CDR3 size: 13 residues. As DNA, the CDR3 is TGTGCCACCAAGCGGGAGGTCAACAATGAGCAGTTCTTC. It translates to CATKREVNNEQFF.

The chain employs TRBV18 and TRBJ2-1; 13 bases line up with TRBD2. The germline CDR1 and CDR2 sequences are KGHSH and LQKENI. The ends lost 3 bases at V and 7 bases at J; junction bases unmatched: 3. This CDR3 is built from 15 residues. Here the CDR3 DNA reads TGTGCCAGCTCACCGGGACTAGCGGGAAATAATGAGCAGTTCTTC. Residues: CASSPGLAGNNEQFF.

The chain couples TRBV6-5 to TRBJ2-3; D gene ambiguous. The V gene's germline CDR1 is MNHEY and CDR2 SVGAGI. With 0 bases removed from V and 2 bases from J, the gap between germline ends came to 6 bases. The CDR3 runs to 14 residues. CDR3 coding DNA: TGTGCCAGCAGTTACTCTCCGACCACAGATACGCAGTATTTT. Amino acids: CASSYSPTTDTQYF.

This clone was seen more than once but under ten times. This sequence joins TRBV19 and TRBJ1-5; the D gene is possibly TRBD1 (5 bases). The germline V gene encodes CDR1 LNHDA and CDR2 SQIVND (reference sequence). The CDR3 is 13 amino acids. V was clipped by 3 bases and J by 4 bases, with 7 bases between them. CDR3 loop: CASSIGTNQPQHF. CDR3 sequence (DNA): TGTGCCAGTAGTATCGGGACTAATCAGCCCCAGCATTTT.

The gene calls are TRBV2 and TRBJ2-2, with D uncertain. V lost 6 bases to trimming and J lost 0 bases, with 8 bases between them. This CDR3 has 14 residues. The germline V gene has CDR1 SNHLY and CDR2 FYNNEI. CDR3 nucleotides: TGTGCCAGCAGAGGACGGTCGAACACCGGGGAGCTGTTTTTT. This encodes CASRGRSNTGELFF.

The gene calls are TRBV18 and TRBJ1-1, with 8 bases that match TRBD1. The junction had 4 bases not matched to a gene; V was cut back by 6 bases and J by 4 bases. The germline V gene encodes CDR1 KGHSH and CDR2 LQKENI. The CDR3 covers 13 residues. Here the CDR3 DNA reads TGTGCCAGCTCGGCGGGGACAGGCACTGAAGCTTTCTTT. This translates into CASSAGTGTEAFF. Complete variable domain (other parts from reference TRBV18 and TRBJ1-1): NAGVMQNPRHLVRRRGQEARLRCSPMKGHSHVYWYRQLPEEGLKFMVYLQKENIIDESGMPKERFSAEFPKEGPSILRIQQVVRGDSAAYFCASSAGTGTEAFFGQGTRLTVV.

This clone has a single count. The CDR3 reads CASSHPGLAGAFANTGELFF. In DNA form, the CDR3 reads TGCGCCAGCAGCCATCCGGGACTAGCGGGAGCGTTCGCGAACACCGGGGAGCTGTTTTTT. J is TRBJ2-2 and V is TRBV4-1, with 14 positions matching TRBD2. The CDR3 runs to 20 residues. V was pared by 3 bases and J by 0 bases, with 9 bases of the junction left unmatched. From germline, CDR1 is MGHRA and CDR2 YSYEKL.

J is TRBJ2-3 and V is TRBV24-1; 7 bases agree with TRBD2. The germline gives CDR1 KGHDR, CDR2 SFDVKD. The CDR3 is 18 amino acids. V shed 3 bases and J 2 bases; nucleotides not matched to a gene: 13. Written as DNA, the CDR3 is TGTGCCACCAGTGATGTAGCCCGGACGGGAGGTCCCACAGATACGCAGTATTTT. This gives the protein CATSDVARTGGPTDTQYF.

The chain is built from TRBV3-1 (or the pseudogene TRBV3-2) and TRBJ2-1; D possibly corresponds to TRBD2 (6 bases). The CDR3 is 14 residues long. With 3 bases removed from V and 10 bases from J, the gap between germline ends came to 16 bases. Germline-derived CDR1 and CDR2 are LGHDT and YNNKEL (reference sequence). The DNA of the CDR3 is TGTGCCAGCAGCCAGGACCGGGACTTTGGGGAGCAGTTCTTC. It specifies CASSQDRDFGEQFF.

The rearrangement links TRBV27 to TRBJ2-7; D is unresolved. The V gene lost 6 bases and the J gene lost 0 bases, with 18 bases spanning the gap. The CDR3 is 16 amino acids. Germline CDR1 is MNHEY and CDR2 is SMNVEV (reference sequence). Here the CDR3 reads CASRFAPFDYSYEQYF. The CDR3 region has the DNA TGTGCCAGCAGATTTGCACCCTTTGATTACTCCTACGAGCAGTACTTC.

This clone has only a few counts. The V gene is TRBV20-1, the J gene TRBJ2-7, with TRBD2 matching over 10 bases. In germline, CDR1 is DFQATT, CDR2 SNEGSKA (reference sequence). The junction had 3 bases not matched to a gene; V was cut back by 3 bases and J by 1 base. This CDR3 has 14 amino acids. In DNA form, the CDR3 reads TGCAGTGCTAGTATACTAGCGGGGTCCTACGAGCAGTACTTC. Its translation: CSASILAGSYEQYF.

The chain joins TRBV12-3 or TRBV12-4 to TRBJ1-5, with D perhaps TRBD1 (6 bases). The CDR3 extends over 13 amino acids. V dropped 6 bases and J dropped 3 bases, with 9 bases sitting between them. CDR3 protein: CASRKGVNQPQHF. In nucleotides, the CDR3 is TGTGCCAGCAGAAAGGGGGTCAATCAGCCCCAGCATTTT.

The chain uses TRBV19 and TRBJ2-4; TRBD2 aligns across 7 bases. There are 15 residues in the CDR3. Germline assignment: CDR1 LNHDA and CDR2 SQIVND (reference sequence). Unmatched junction bases numbered 6, after V lost 5 bases and J lost 2 bases. CDR3 loop: CASSETGGTKNIQYF. The CDR3 bases are TGTGCCAGTAGTGAAACGGGGGGAACCAAAAACATTCAGTACTTC. Full variable domain (rest looked up from reference TRBV19 and TRBJ2-4): DGGITQSPKYLFRKEGQNVTLSCEQNLNHDAMYWYRQDPGQGLRLIYYSQIVNDFQKGDIAEGYSVSREKKESFPLTVTSAQKNPTAFYLCASSETGGTKNIQYFGAGTRLSVL.

The CDR3 protein is CASSPMRTDLGPNYGYTF. The CDR3 nucleotides read TGTGCCAGCTCACCGATGAGGACAGATCTGGGGCCTAACTATGGCTACACCTTC. The chain is built from TRBV18 and TRBJ1-2; TRBD1 is a possible D gene (6 bases). V shed 3 bases and J shed 0 bases, with 20 bases lying between them. The CDR3 covers 18 residues. From germline, CDR1 is KGHSH and CDR2 LQKENI. The variable domain in full, with the rest retrieved from reference TRBV18 and TRBJ1-2, is NAGVMQNPRHLVRRRGQEARLRCSPMKGHSHVYWYRQLPEEGLKFMVYLQKENIIDESGMPKERFSAEFPKEGPSILRIQQVVRGDSAAYFCASSPMRTDLGPNYGYTFGSGTRLTVV.

This chain links TRBV24-1 with TRBJ2-7; D gene ambiguous. CDR3 length: 14 residues. From germline, CDR1 is KGHDR and CDR2 SFDVKD. Trimming removed 0 bases from V and 5 bases from J, with 10 bases in between. CDR3 amino acids: CATSDLHSRDEQYF. In DNA form, the CDR3 reads TGTGCCACCAGTGATTTGCATAGTAGGGACGAGCAGTACTTC.

The V call is TRBV5-6, the J call TRBJ2-2; maybe TRBD1 (5 bases). CDR3 length: 16 amino acids. Germline V gene lookup returns CDR1 SGHDT and CDR2 YYEEEE. Trimming took off 4 bases at V and 3 bases at J, with 16 bases between the two ends. DNA for the CDR3: TGTGCCAGCAGCGAAATCCAGGGCTACGACACCGGGGAGCTGTTTTTT. Its protein product is CASSEIQGYDTGELFF.

The V and J genes are TRBV5-4 and TRBJ1-2; D gene uncertain. This CDR3 is built from 15 residues. V was cut by 1 base and J by 7 bases, with 17 bases left in between. The germline V gene encodes CDR1 SGHNT and CDR2 YYREEE (reference sequence). The CDR3, as DNA: TGTGCCAGCAGCTTGTTAGGTCAGAATAGTGGTGGCTACACCTTC. Amino acid sequence: CASSLLGQNSGGYTF.